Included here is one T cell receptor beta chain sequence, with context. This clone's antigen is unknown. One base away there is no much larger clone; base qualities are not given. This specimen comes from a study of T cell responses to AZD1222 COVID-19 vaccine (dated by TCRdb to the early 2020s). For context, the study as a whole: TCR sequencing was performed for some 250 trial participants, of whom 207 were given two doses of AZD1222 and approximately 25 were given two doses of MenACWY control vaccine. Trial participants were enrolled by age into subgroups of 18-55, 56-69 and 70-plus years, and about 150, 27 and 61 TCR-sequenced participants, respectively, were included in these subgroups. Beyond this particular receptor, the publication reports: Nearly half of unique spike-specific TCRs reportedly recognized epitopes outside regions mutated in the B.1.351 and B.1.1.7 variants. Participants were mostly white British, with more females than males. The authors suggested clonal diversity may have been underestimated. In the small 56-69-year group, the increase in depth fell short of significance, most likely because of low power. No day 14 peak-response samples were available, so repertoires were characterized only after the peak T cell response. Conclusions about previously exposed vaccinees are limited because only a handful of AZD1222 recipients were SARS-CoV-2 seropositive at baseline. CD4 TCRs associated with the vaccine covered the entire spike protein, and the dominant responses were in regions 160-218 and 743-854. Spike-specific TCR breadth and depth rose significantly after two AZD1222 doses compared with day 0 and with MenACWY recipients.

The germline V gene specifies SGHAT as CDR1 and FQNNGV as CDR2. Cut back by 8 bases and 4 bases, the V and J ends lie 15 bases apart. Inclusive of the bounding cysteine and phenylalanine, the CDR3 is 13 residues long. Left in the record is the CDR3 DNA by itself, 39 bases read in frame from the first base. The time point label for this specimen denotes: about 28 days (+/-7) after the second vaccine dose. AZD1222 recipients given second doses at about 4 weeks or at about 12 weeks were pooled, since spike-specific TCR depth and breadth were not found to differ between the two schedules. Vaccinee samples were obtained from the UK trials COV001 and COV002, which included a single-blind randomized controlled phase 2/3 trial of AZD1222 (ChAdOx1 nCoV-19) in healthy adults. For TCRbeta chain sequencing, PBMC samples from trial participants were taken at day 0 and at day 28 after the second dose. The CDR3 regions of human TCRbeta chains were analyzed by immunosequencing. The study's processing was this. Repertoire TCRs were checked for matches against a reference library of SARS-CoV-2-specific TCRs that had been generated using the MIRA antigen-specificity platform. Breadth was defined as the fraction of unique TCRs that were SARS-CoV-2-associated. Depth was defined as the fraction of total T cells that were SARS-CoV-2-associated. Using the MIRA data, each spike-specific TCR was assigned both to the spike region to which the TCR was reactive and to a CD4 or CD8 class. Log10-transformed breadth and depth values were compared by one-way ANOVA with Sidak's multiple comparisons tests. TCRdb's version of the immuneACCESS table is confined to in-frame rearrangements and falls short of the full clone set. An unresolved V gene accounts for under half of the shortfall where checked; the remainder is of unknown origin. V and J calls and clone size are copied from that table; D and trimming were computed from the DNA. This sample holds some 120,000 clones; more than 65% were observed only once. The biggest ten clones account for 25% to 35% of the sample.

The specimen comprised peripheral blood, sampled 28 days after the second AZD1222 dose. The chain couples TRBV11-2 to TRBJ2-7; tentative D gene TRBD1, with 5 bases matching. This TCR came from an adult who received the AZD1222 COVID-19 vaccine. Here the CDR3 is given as CASQQDIPYEQYF. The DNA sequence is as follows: TGTGCCAGCCAACAGGACATTCCGTACGAGCAGTACTTC.